This T cell receptor (beta chain) was sequenced during a study of control samples from healthy donors and cancer patients. TCRdb's copy holds only in-frame clones and misses some; the assay was immunoSEQ multiplex PCR. The sample lists 150,000 to 200,000 clones; roughly 90% were seen once. The CDR3 is 15 amino acids. The V and J ends lost 6 bases and 7 bases respectively, with 16 bases between them. Germline V gene data show CDR1 as SGHTA and CDR2 as FQGNSA. This receptor was obtained from a man aged 25-40 years in good health. The genes are TRBV7-2 and TRBJ1-6; possibly TRBD1 for D (6 bases). Sequencing was performed on blood. The CDR3 sequence: CASSPHRVLNSPLHF. The CDR3 nucleotides read TGTGCCAGCAGTCCTCACAGGGTCTTGAATTCACCCCTCCACTTT.